This TCR beta chain was identified in a study of control samples from healthy donors and cancer patients (dated by TCRdb to the early 2020s). CDR1 SGHTA and CDR2 FQGNSA are derived from the germline V gene. Inclusive of the bounding cysteine and phenylalanine, the CDR3 is 15 residues long. CDR3 DNA is the only sequence kept; it has 45 bases, read in frame from the first base. Between the V and J ends, shortened by 1 base and 2 bases respectively, the junction contains 11 bases. Preparation of the library involved the immunoSEQ multiplex PCR assay. Not all clones reach the TCRdb copy of this immuneACCESS table, which keeps in-frame sequences only. Checked studies attribute under half of the gap to unresolved V genes and leave the rest unexplained. The sample table holds 50,000 to 55,000 clones, of which 89% were seen once. The ten top clones hold around 1.4% of the sample. For this clone: This receptor's antigen is unknown. No much larger clonotype is one base removed from it; base qualities were not supplied.

Sequencing was done on a sample of PBMCs. The V and J segments used are TRBV7-2 and TRBJ1-2; no D gene is confidently identified. The TCR sequence derives from a man in his forties with colorectal cancer. The nucleotide sequence is TGTGCCAGCAGCTTAGAACTCCCGGCCAACTATGGCTACACCTTC. The translation is CASSLELPANYGYTF.